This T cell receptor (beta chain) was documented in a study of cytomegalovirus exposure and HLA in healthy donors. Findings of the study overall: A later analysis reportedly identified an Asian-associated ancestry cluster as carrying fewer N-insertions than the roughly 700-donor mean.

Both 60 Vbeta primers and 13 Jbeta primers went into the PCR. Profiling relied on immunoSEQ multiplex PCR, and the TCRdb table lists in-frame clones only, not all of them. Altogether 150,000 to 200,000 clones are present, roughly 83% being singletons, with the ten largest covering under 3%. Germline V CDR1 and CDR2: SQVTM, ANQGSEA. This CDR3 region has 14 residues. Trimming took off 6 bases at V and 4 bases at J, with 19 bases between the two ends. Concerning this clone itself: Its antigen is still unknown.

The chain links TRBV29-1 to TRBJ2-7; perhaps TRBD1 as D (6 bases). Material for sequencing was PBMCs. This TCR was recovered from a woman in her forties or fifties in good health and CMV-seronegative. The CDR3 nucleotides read TGCAGCGTACTCAGGGGTGATACTACGTACGAGCAGTACTTC. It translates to CSVLRGDTTYEQYF.